The 13 T cell receptor beta chains presented below share a single source sample, sequenced in a study of blood T cell repertoires in COVID-19. Sequencing was performed with immunoSEQ multiplex PCR; in TCRdb, only in-frame clones are kept and a portion is missing. The data contain 200,000 to 250,000 clones, 80% to 90% of them singletons. Input material: PBMCs or T cells enriched from blood (not recorded which). These receptor sequences come from a woman aged 45 to 65 who had been exposed to COVID-19.

The chain is built from TRBV12-3 or TRBV12-4 and TRBJ1-5; weak D call: TRBD1 (5 bases). CDR3 length equals 13 residues. V was shortened by 3 bases and J by 4 bases, with 7 bases between the two germline ends. CDR3 coding DNA: TGTGCCAGCAGTTTCGCAGGGAATCAGCCCCAGCATTTT. Translated: CASSFAGNQPQHF.

Turning to this clone: The junction shows a germline mismatch at one end, possibly a read error. The chain is built from TRBV10-3 and TRBJ1-6, with D unclear. CDR1 is ENHRY, CDR2 SYGVKD, per germline. This CDR3 contains 13 residues. The CDR3 coding sequence is TGTGCCATCCGTGAGGATTACACTTCACCCCTCCACTTT. Its protein is CAIREDYTSPLHF.

The chain links TRBV29-1 to TRBJ1-1, with D possibly TRBD1 on 6 matching bases. CDR1 and CDR2 from the germline V gene are SQVTM and ANQGSEA. V was clipped by 2 bases and J by 0 bases, with 10 bases between them. The CDR3 has 14 amino acids. The CDR3 is CSVEKTGMNTEAFF. CDR3 in DNA: TGCAGCGTTGAAAAGACAGGTATGAACACTGAAGCTTTCTTT.

The V and J genes are TRBV18 and TRBJ1-5; D unclear. The CDR3 is made up of 13 amino acids. The V end lost 5 bases, the J end lost 4 bases, and 9 bases lay between the germline ends. CDR1 is KGHSH and CDR2 is LQKENI in the germline V gene. The CDR3 is CASSGQPNQPQHF. The CDR3 nucleotides are TGTGCCAGCTCAGGGCAGCCGAATCAGCCCCAGCATTTT.

The chain has TRBV5-5 and TRBJ1-1, with D perhaps TRBD1 (5 bases). Trimming took off 4 bases at V and 7 bases at J, with 11 bases between the two ends. Germline V CDR1 and CDR2: SGHKS, YYEKEE (reference sequence). This CDR3 region has 12 residues. The CDR3 nucleotides are TGTGCCAGCAGCCAATGGGGGGTTGAAGCTTTCTTT. Its translation is CASSQWGVEAFF. The whole variable domain, remainder taken from reference TRBV5-5 and TRBJ1-1, is DAGVTQSPTHLIKTRGQQVTLRCSPISGHKSVSWYQQVLGQGPQFIFQYYEKEERGRGNFPDRFSARQFPNYSSELNVNALLLGDSALYLCASSQWGVEAFFGQGTRLTVV.

This chain's CDR3 is CASSEAGGGRQPQHF. The DNA of the CDR3 is TGTGCCAGCAGTGAAGCAGGAGGGGGCCGGCAGCCCCAGCATTTT. The chain has TRBV6-1 and TRBJ1-5, with TRBD1 matching 7 bases. The CDR3 covers 15 residues. The germline V gene encodes CDR1 MNHNS and CDR2 SASEGT. The junction had 6 bases not matched to a gene; V was cut back by 0 bases and J by 7 bases.

The gene calls are TRBV5-1 and TRBJ2-1; TRBD1 matches 8 bases. This CDR3 has 13 residues. The V segment lost 5 bases and the J segment 6 bases; nucleotides outside the gene matches: 4. Germline CDR1 is SGHRS and CDR2 is YFSETQ. CDR3 DNA: TGCGCCAGCAGTGAACAGGGGGTCAATGAGCAGTTCTTC. Encoded protein: CASSEQGVNEQFF.

The CDR3 coding sequence is TGCGCCAGCAGCTGGGGACAGGGGGCTTTCGGTGAAAAACTGTTTTTT. As protein: CASSWGQGAFGEKLFF. V and J are TRBV5-1 and TRBJ1-4; 12 bases align to TRBD1. J lost 7 bases, V lost 3 bases, and 7 bases had no gene match. The CDR3 totals 16 residues. Germline CDR1 reads SGHRS; CDR2 reads YFSETQ.

This sequence joins TRBV7-9 and TRBJ1-1, with a weak D call TRBD1 (6 bases). The CDR3 runs to 16 residues. Germline CDR1 is SEHNR and CDR2 is FQNEAQ (reference sequence). Trimming left V 5 bases short and J 0 bases short, with 16 bases between. The CDR3 sequence: CASSPPATGLNTEAFF. The CDR3 DNA reads TGTGCCAGCAGCCCGCCCGCAACAGGGCTGAACACTGAAGCTTTCTTT.

The chain joins TRBV3-1 (or the pseudogene TRBV3-2) to TRBJ1-1, with D unclear. CDR1 is LGHDT, CDR2 YNNKEL, per germline (reference sequence). The CDR3 totals 15 residues. Trimming stripped 5 bases from V and 4 bases from J, with 17 bases between. CDR3: CASSVRGRIGTEAFF. The CDR3 coding sequence is TGTGCCAGCAGCGTGCGGGGTCGAATTGGCACTGAAGCTTTCTTT.

This clone was found once. The rearrangement links TRBV14 to TRBJ1-1, with a possible D match to TRBD1 (5 bases). The germline V gene encodes CDR1 SGHDN and CDR2 FVKESK. The CDR3 is made up of 14 amino acids. V was cut by 4 bases and J by 5 bases, with 14 bases left in between. The CDR3 DNA sequence: TGTGCCAGCAGCCGACTGGGGGGGAGTACTGAAGCTTTCTTT. Its translation is CASSRLGGSTEAFF.

As concerns this clone: Different DNA sequences within this sample yield the same CDR3. The V call is TRBV7-9, the J call TRBJ1-3; 7 nucleotides align to TRBD1. From germline, CDR1 is SEHNR and CDR2 FQNEAQ (reference sequence). V was pared by 1 base and J by 4 bases, with 4 bases of the junction left unmatched. The CDR3 runs 15 residues. CDR3 in DNA: TGTGCCAGCAGCTTAGGAGGGGGCGGCGGAAACACCATATATTTT. As protein: CASSLGGGGGNTIYF. Filled out from reference TRBV7-9 and TRBJ1-3, the complete variable domain reads DTGVSQNPRHKITKRGQNVTFRCDPISEHNRLYWYRQTLGQGPEFLTYFQNEAQLEKSRLLSDRFSAERPKGSFSTLEIQRTEQGDSAMYLCASSLGGGGGNTIYFGEGSWLTVV.

The chain employs TRBV5-5 and TRBJ1-1, with TRBD1 identical over 8 bases. Germline V gene data show CDR1 as SGHKS and CDR2 as YYEKEE (reference sequence). The CDR3 has 15 residues. The V gene end was trimmed by 4 bases and the J gene end by 2 bases; junction bases not matched to a gene: 7. In DNA, the CDR3 is TGTGCCAGCAGCGTGGGGCCAGGGGGCAACACTGAAGCTTTCTTT. Translating it yields CASSVGPGGNTEAFF.